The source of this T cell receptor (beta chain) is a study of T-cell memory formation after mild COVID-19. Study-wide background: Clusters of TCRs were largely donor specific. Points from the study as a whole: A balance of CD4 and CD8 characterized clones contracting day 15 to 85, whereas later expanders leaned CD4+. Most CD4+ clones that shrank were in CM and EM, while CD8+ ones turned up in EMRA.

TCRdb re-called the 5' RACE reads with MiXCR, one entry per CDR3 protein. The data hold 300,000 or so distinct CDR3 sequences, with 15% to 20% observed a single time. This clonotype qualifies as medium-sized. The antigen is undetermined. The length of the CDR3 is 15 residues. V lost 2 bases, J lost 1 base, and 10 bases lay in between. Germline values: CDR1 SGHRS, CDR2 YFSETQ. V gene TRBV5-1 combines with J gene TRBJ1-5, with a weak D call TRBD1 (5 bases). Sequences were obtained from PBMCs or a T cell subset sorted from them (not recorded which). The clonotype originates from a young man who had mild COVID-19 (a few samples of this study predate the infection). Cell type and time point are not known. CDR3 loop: CASSFTGSSNQPQHF. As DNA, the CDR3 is TGCGCCAGCAGCTTTACAGGCTCGAGCAATCAGCCCCAGCATTTT.